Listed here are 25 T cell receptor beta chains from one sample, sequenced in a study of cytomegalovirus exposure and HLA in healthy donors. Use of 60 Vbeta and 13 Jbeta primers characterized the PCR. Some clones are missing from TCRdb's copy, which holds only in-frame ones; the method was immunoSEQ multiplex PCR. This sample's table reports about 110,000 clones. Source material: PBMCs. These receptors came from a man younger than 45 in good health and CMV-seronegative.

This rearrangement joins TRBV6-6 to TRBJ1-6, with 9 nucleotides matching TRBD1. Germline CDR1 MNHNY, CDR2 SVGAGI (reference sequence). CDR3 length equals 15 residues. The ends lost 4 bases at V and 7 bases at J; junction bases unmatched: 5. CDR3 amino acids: CASSSWDRENSPLHF. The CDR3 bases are TGTGCCAGCAGTTCCTGGGACAGGGAAAATTCACCCCTCCACTTT.

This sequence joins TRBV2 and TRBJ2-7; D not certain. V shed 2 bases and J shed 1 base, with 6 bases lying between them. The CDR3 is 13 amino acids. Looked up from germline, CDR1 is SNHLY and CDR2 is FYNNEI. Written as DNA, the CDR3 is TGTGCCAGCAGTGAACAGGATTCCTACGAGCAGTACTTC. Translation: CASSEQDSYEQYF.

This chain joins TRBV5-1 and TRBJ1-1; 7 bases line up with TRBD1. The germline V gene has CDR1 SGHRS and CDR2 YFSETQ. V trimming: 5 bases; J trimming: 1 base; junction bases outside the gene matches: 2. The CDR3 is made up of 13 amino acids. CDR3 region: CASSPGGNTEAFF. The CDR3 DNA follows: TGCGCCAGCAGTCCAGGGGGGAACACTGAAGCTTTCTTT.

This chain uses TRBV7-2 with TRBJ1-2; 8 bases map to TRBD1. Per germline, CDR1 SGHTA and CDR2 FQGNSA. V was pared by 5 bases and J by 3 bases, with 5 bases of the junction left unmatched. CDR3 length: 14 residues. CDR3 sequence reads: CASSGPTGDYGYTF. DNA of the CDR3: TGTGCCAGCAGCGGGCCGACAGGGGACTATGGCTACACCTTC.

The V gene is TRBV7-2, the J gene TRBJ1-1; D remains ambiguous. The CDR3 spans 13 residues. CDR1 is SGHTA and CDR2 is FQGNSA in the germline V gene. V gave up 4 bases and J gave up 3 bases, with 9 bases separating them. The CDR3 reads CASSYGIDTEAFF. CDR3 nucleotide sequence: TGTGCCAGCAGCTACGGGATTGACACTGAAGCTTTCTTT.

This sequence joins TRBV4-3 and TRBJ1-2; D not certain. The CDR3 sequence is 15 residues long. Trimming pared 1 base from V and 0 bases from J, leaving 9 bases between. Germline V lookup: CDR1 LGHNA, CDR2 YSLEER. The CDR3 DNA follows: TGCGCCAGCAGCCAAGTAGTTGAGACTAACTATGGCTACACCTTC. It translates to CASSQVVETNYGYTF.

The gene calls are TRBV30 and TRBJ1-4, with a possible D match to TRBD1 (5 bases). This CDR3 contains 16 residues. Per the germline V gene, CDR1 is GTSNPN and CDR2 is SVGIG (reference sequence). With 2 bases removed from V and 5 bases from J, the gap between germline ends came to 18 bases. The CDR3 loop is CAWSKGSKLRNEKLFF. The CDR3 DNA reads TGTGCCTGGAGTAAGGGGTCGAAACTCCGAAATGAAAAACTGTTTTTT.

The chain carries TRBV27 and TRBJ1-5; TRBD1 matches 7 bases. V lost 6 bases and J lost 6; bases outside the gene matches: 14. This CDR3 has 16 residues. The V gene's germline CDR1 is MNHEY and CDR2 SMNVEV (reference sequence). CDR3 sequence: CASRPTDRVGRQPQHF. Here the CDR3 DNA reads TGTGCCAGCAGGCCCACAGACAGGGTCGGACGTCAGCCCCAGCATTTT.

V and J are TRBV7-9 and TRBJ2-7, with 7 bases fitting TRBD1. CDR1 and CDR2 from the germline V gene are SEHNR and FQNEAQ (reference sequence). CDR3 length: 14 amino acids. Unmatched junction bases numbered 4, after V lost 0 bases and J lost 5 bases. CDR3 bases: TGTGCCAGCAGCTTAGCCGCAACAGGGGACGAGCAGTACTTC. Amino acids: CASSLAATGDEQYF.

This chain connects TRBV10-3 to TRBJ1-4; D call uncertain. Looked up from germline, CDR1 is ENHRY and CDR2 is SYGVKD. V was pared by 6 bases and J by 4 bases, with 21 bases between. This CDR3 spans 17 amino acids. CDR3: CAISPKASLADNEKLFF. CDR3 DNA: TGTGCCATCAGCCCCAAGGCCTCTTTAGCAGATAATGAAAAACTGTTTTTT.

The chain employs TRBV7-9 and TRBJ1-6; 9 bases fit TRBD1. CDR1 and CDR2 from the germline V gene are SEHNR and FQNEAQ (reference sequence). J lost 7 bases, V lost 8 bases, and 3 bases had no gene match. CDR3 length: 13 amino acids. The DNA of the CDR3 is TGTGCCAGCCAAGGACAGGGGAATTCACCCCTCCACTTT. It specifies CASQGQGNSPLHF.

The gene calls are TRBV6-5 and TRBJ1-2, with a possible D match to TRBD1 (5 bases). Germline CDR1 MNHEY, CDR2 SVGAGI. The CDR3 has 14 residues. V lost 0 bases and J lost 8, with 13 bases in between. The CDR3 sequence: CASSYSEGVGGYTF. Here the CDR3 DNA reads TGTGCCAGCAGTTACTCAGAAGGGGTGGGAGGCTACACCTTC.

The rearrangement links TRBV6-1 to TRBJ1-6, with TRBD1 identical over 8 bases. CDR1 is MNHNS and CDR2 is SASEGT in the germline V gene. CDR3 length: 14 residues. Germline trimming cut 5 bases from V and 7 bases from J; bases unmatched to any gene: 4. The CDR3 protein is CASSLDRANSPLHF. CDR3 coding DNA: TGTGCCAGCAGTCTGGACAGGGCGAATTCACCCCTCCACTTT.

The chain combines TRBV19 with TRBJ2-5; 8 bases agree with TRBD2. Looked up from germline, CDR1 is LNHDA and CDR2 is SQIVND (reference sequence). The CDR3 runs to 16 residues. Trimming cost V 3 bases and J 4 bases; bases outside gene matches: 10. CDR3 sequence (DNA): TGTGCCAGTAGTATTGCCGGGGCGGGGGGCCCAGAGACCCAGTACTTC. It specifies CASSIAGAGGPETQYF.

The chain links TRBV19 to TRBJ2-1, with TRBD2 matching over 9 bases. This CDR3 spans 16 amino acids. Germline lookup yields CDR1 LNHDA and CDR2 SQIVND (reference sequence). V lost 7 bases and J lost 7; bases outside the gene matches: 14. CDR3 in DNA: TGTGCCAGTATTCCCGGCCGAAGCGGGGGGTTGAATGAGCAGTTCTTC. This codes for CASIPGRSGGLNEQFF.

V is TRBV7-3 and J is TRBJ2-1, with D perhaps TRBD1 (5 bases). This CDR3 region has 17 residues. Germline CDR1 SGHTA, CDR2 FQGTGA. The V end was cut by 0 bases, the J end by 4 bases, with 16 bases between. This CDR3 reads CASSLTFTRTPYNEQFF. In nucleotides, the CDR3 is TGTGCCAGCAGCTTAACGTTCACAAGGACACCTTACAATGAGCAGTTCTTC.

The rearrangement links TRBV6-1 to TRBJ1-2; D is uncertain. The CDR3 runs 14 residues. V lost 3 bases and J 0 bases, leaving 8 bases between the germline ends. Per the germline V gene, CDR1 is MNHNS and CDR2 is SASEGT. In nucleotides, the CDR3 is TGTGCCAGCAGTGAGCAGTTGACTAACTATGGCTACACCTTC. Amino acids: CASSEQLTNYGYTF.

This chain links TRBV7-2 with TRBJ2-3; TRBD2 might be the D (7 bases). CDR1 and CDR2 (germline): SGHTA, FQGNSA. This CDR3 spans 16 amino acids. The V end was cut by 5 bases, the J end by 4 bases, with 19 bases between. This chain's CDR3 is CASSPSWGGSADTQYF. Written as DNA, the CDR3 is TGTGCCAGCAGCCCCTCCTGGGGGGGCTCGGCAGATACGCAGTATTTT.

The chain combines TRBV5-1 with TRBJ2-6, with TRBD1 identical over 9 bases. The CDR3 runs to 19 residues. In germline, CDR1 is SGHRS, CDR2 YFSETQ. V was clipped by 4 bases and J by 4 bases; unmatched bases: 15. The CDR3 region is CASSNRPGQGTRGANVLTF. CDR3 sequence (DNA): TGCGCCAGCAGCAACAGACCGGGACAGGGTACTAGAGGGGCCAACGTCCTGACTTTC.

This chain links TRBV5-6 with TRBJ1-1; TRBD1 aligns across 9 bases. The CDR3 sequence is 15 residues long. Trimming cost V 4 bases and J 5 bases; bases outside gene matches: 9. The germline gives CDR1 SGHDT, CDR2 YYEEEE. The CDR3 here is CASSPGTGYRTEAFF. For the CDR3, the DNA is TGTGCCAGCAGCCCTGGGACAGGGTATCGTACTGAAGCTTTCTTT.

The CDR3 loop reads CASSLNPQGGTEAFF. In DNA, the CDR3 is TGCGCCAGCAGCCTCAATCCACAGGGCGGGACTGAAGCTTTCTTT. This chain connects TRBV5-1 to TRBJ1-1, with D possibly TRBD1 on 6 matching bases. Trimming stripped 4 bases from V and 5 bases from J, with 18 bases between. Germline V gene data show CDR1 as SGHRS and CDR2 as YFSETQ. The CDR3 spans 15 residues.

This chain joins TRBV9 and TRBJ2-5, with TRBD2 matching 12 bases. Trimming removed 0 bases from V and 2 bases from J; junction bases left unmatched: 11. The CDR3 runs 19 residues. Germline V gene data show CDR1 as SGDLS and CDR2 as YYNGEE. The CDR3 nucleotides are TGTGCCAGCAGCGTAGCCTTCGCGCTAGCGGGGGGGAATCAAGAGACCCAGTACTTC. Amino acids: CASSVAFALAGGNQETQYF.

CDR3 amino acids: CASSEGLAGATQYF. As DNA, the CDR3 is TGTGCCAGCAGTGAGGGACTAGCGGGGGCTACGCAGTATTTT. V usage is TRBV6-1 and J usage is TRBJ2-3; the match to TRBD2 covers 14 bases. The J segment lost 8 bases and the V segment lost 3 bases, leaving 1 base of the junction unmatched. There are 14 residues in the CDR3. Germline assignment: CDR1 MNHNS and CDR2 SASEGT.

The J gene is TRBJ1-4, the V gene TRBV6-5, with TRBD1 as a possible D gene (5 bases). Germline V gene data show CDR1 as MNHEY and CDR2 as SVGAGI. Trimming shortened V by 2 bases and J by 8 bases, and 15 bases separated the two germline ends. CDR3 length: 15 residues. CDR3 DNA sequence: TGTGCCAGCAGTTACAGGGGATCCCCGGAGGAAAAACTGTTTTTT. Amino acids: CASSYRGSPEEKLFF.

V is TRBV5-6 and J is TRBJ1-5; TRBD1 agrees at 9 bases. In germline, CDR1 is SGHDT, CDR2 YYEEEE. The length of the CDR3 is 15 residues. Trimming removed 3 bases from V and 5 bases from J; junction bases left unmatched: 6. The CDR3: CASSYRGLGYQPQHF. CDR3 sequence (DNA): TGTGCCAGCAGCTACAGGGGGCTGGGATATCAGCCCCAGCATTTT.